This T cell receptor beta chain was recovered during a study of human T cells and chemical hapten exposure. Study at large: Sensitization applied 2% DPC to roughly 2 cm by roughly 2 cm of upper inner arm skin. Diphenylcyclopropenone was administered weekly to the scalp of patients throughout the approximately 25-week study. Study-level results: Alopecia in all donors means immunity may differ from healthy individuals.

TCRdb re-called the RACE reads through MiXCR, storing one row per CDR3 protein. Among 75,000 to 100,000 distinct CDR3 sequences listed, 8% to 11% were seen once. V dropped 8 bases and J dropped 6 bases, with 9 bases sitting between them. The CDR3 contains 11 residues. Germline V gene sequence: CDR1 MNHEY, CDR2 SMNVEV (reference sequence). This clonotype has a count of ten or more. Its antigen is currently unknown. The sample's time point: patch test 1, 2 weeks after DPC sensitization. Treatment defined: therapeutic diphenylcyclopropenone sensitization with weekly scalp DPC. This sequence originates from a middle-aged man with alopecia areata. Some clones in this sample may be carry-over from other donors' samples. This sample comprised whole blood, obtained in connection with sensitization to the hapten diphenylcyclopropenone (DPC). This chain uses TRBV27 with TRBJ2-3; D call uncertain. The CDR3 DNA sequence: TGTGCCAGCGCGGAGTTTGATACGCAGTATTTT. This encodes CASAEFDTQYF.